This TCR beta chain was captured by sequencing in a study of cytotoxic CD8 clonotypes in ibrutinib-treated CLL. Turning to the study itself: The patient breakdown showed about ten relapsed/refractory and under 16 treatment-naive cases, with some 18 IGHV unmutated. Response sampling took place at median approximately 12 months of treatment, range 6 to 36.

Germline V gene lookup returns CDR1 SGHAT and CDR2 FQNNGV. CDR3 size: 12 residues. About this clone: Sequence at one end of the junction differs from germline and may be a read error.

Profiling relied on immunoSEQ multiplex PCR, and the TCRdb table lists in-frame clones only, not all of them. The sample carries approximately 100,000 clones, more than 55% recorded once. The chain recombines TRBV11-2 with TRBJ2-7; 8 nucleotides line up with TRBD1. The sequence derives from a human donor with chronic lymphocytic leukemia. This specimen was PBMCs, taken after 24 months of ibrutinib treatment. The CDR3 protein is CASSRLGQELNF. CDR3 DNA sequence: TGTGCCAGCAGCCGTTTGGGACAGGAGTTAAATTTC.